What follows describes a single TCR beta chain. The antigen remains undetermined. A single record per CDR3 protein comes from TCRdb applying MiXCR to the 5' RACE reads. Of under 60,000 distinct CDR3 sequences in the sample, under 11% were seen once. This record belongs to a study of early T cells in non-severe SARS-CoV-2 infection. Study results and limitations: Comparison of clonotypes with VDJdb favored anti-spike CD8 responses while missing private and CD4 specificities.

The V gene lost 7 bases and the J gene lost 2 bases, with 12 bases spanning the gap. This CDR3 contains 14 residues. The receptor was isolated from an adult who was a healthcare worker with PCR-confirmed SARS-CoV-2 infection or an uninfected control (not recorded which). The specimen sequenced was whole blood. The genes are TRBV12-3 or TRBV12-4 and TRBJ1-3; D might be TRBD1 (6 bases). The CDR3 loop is CASNFRGAGNTIYF. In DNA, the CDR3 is TGTGCCAGCAACTTTAGGGGGGCTGGAAACACCATATATTTT.